These 7 T cell receptor beta chains originate from one sample sequenced in a study of CD8 T cells in ankylosing spondylitis. TCRdb processed the 5' RACE reads anew with MiXCR; each CDR3 protein has one entry. The sample has fewer than 180,000 distinct CDR3 sequences, under 45% seen once; the top ten hold 13% to 15%. What was sequenced was synovial fluid, either unsorted or a sorted T cell fraction (not recorded which). Receptors were obtained from a male donor with ankylosing spondylitis.

This clonotype was counted only a few times. V usage is TRBV5-1 and J usage is TRBJ1-1, with TRBD1 identical over 7 bases. This CDR3 comprises 15 residues. Germline lookup yields CDR1 SGHRS and CDR2 YFSETQ. Losses at the gene ends were 4 bases for V and 5 bases for J; bases not matched to a gene: 11. CDR3 DNA sequence: TGCGCCAGCAGCCCTTACTCAGGGGGGCGGACTGAAGCTTTCTTT. Encoded protein: CASSPYSGGRTEAFF.

This chain uses TRBV28 with TRBJ2-1; TRBD1 matches at 7 bases. There are 16 residues in the CDR3. CDR1 MDHEN and CDR2 SYDVKM come from the germline V gene. With 6 bases clipped from V and 0 bases from J, the junction kept 8 bases outside the gene matches. The CDR3 DNA reads as TGTGCCAGCAGAAAGGGACAGCTATTCTCCTACAATGAGCAGTTCTTC. It yields the protein CASRKGQLFSYNEQFF.

Comments on this clonotype: Its ends do not fully match the called genes, so a read error is possible. The chain has TRBV25-1 and TRBJ1-1; weak D call: TRBD1 (5 bases). The CDR3 extends over 16 amino acids. Per germline, CDR1 MGHDK and CDR2 SYGVNS. CDR3 sequence: CASSVGDQSFYTEAFF. For the CDR3, the DNA is TGTGCTAGCAGTGTGGGGGACCAATCCTTCTACACTGAAGCTTTCTTT.

This chain joins TRBV20-1 and TRBJ2-2, with 7 bases fitting TRBD1. Germline V gene sequence: CDR1 DFQATT, CDR2 SNEGSKA (reference sequence). The CDR3 totals 15 residues. The J segment lost 0 bases and the V segment lost 0 bases, leaving 1 base of the junction unmatched. The CDR3 here is CSAREGTANTGELFF. CDR3 in DNA: TGCAGTGCTAGAGAAGGGACAGCGAACACCGGGGAGCTGTTTTTT.

The genes are TRBV4-2 and TRBJ1-2; TRBD1 agrees at 8 bases. V was pared by 7 bases and J by 6 bases, with 13 bases of the junction left unmatched. Germline CDR1 LGHNA, CDR2 YNFKEQ. This CDR3 spans 15 amino acids. CDR3 sequence reads: CASNDRDRIWNGYTF. CDR3 bases: TGTGCCAGCAACGATCGGGACAGGATATGGAATGGCTACACCTTC.

This clonotype was observed many times. The chain couples TRBV7-9 to TRBJ1-4; D not certain. Germline values: CDR1 SEHNR, CDR2 FQNEAQ (reference sequence). Trimming stripped 2 bases from V and 1 base from J, with 2 bases between. This CDR3 contains 13 residues. This chain's CDR3 is CASSLITNEKLFF. Here the CDR3 DNA reads TGTGCCAGCAGCTTAATAACTAATGAAAAACTGTTTTTT. Filled out from reference TRBV7-9 and TRBJ1-4, the complete variable domain reads DTGVSQNPRHKITKRGQNVTFRCDPISEHNRLYWYRQTLGQGPEFLTYFQNEAQLEKSRLLSDRFSAERPKGSFSTLEIQRTEQGDSAMYLCASSLITNEKLFFGSGTQLSVL.

This chain uses TRBV29-1 with TRBJ1-2; the D gene is possibly TRBD1 (5 bases). V was clipped by 4 bases and J by 6 bases, with 15 bases between them. The CDR3 extends over 13 amino acids. Germline values: CDR1 SQVTM, CDR2 ANQGSEA. The CDR3 loop is CSVGWGDGNGYTF. The CDR3 nucleotides read TGCAGCGTTGGGTGGGGGGATGGAAATGGCTACACCTTC.